The clone carrying this T cell receptor (beta chain) is called medium-sized based on its frequency. The antigen is not known. The data belong to a study of T cell clusters in autoimmune cytopenias. Overall study results and limits: The T cell clusters were defined only in silico, without experimental functional validation. Comparing secondary cytopenia with chronic lymphocytic leukemia showed no cluster-lack signature, apparently masked by lymphoma repertoire. Healthy donors had about 3-fold more exclusive TRB clusters than active autoimmune hepatitis patients.

TRB was amplified from about 270 ng of peripheral blood genomic DNA per sample. One tube held mixed TRB-A and TRB-B primer pools for touch-down PCR. TCRdb reprocessed the multiplex PCR reads and keeps a single row for each CDR3 protein, giving no DNA. The sample includes 3,000 to 3,500 distinct CDR3 sequences. The germline CDR1 and CDR2 sequences are SGHRS and YFSETQ. The CDR3 spans 17 residues. Sequencing was performed on peripheral blood. This clonotype was obtained from a human donor with an autoimmune cytopenia, with autoimmune hepatitis or in good health (not recorded which). This chain uses TRBV5-1 with TRBJ2-2; the D call from TCRdb, TRBD1, cannot be confirmed without DNA. CDR3 amino acids: CASHRPMTGADTGELFF.